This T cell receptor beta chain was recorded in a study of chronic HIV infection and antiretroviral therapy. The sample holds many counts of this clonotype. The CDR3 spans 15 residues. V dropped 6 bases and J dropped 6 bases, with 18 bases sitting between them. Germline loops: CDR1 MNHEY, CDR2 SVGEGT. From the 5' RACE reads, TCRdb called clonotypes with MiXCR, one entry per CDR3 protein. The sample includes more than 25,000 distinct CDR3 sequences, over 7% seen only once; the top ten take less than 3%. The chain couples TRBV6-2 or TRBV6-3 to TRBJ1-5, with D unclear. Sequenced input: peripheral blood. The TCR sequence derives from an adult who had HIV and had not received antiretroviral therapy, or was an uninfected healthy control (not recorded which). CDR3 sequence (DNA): TGTGCCAGCAGCTATGTTGCGGGGTCGAGTCAGCCCCAGCATTTT. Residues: CASSYVAGSSQPQHF.